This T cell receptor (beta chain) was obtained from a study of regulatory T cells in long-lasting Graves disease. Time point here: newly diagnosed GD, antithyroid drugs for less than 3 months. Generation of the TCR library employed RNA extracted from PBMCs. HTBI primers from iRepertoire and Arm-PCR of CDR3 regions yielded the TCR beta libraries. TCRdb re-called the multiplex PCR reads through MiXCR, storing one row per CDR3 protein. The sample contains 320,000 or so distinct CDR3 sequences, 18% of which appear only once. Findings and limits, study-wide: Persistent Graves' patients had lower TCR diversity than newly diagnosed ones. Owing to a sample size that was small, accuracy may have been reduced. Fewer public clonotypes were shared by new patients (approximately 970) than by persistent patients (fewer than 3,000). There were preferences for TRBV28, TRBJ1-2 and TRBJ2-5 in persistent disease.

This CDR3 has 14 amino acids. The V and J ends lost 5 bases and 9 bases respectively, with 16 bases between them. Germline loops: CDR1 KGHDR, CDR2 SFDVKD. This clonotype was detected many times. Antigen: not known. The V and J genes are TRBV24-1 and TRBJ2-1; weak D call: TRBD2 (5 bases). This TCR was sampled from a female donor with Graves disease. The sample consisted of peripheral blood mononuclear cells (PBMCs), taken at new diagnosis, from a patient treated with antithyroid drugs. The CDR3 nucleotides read TGTGCCACCAGTGTCGGGGTGGGAAGGGCTGAGCAGTTCTTC. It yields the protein CATSVGVGRAEQFF.